The T cell receptor (beta chain) described here comes from a study of shared clonotypes between healthy human individuals. CDR1 is MGHRA and CDR2 is YSYEKL in the germline V gene. The V and J ends lost 2 bases and 3 bases respectively, with 16 bases between them. The CDR3 covers 16 residues. Deep was the level used in running the assay. The protocol was immunoSEQ multiplex PCR, while the TCRdb copy is restricted to in-frame clones and leaves out a portion. The table includes under 750,000 clones, just under 75% detected once. A word on this clone: No antigen is known for it.

Whole-study findings and limits: Enrolling few donors narrowed the genetic and exposure-history diversity that was represented.

The rearrangement uses TRBV4-1 and TRBJ1-2, with D possibly being TRBD1 (5 bases). The source is a woman aged 25-40 years in good health. Specimen: memory CD4+ T cells sorted from blood. Specified subset: CD45RA-negative fraction. For the CDR3, the DNA is TGCGCCAGCAGCCAACCGCGGGCAGGGCGTCACTATGGCTACACCTTC. This codes for CASSQPRAGRHYGYTF.